This TCR beta chain was identified during a study of cytomegalovirus exposure and HLA in healthy donors. Amplification used 60 Vbeta primers and 13 Jbeta primers. The method was immunoSEQ multiplex PCR; TCRdb's version includes in-frame clones alone and lacks a portion of them. The sample has 150,000 to 200,000 clones, roughly 70% seen once. Study-level findings and limits: Within the data, a cluster of highly shared sequence variants was likely a sequencing artifact.

V gave up 0 bases and J gave up 0 bases; unmatched junction bases: 17. From germline, CDR1 is SGHRS and CDR2 YFSETQ. This CDR3 has 23 residues. This clone appeared a few times. What it binds is not known. The sequence was obtained from a girl aged 10-17 years in good health and CMV-seronegative. The sample taken for sequencing was PBMCs. The rearrangement links TRBV5-1 to TRBJ2-1, with 14 bases matching TRBD2. The CDR3 bases are TGCGCCAGCAGCTTGGCCGGGGGACTAGCGGGGGCCGAGGGAAAGAGCTCCTACAATGAGCAGTTCTTC. The encoded protein is CASSLAGGLAGAEGKSSYNEQFF. Full variable domain (outside the CDR3, taken from reference TRBV5-1 and TRBJ2-1): KAGVTQTPRYLIKTRGQQVTLSCSPISGHRSVSWYQQTPGQGLQFLFEYFSETQRNKGNFPGRFSGRQFSNSRSEMNVSTLELGDSALYLCASSLAGGLAGAEGKSSYNEQFFGPGTRLTVL.